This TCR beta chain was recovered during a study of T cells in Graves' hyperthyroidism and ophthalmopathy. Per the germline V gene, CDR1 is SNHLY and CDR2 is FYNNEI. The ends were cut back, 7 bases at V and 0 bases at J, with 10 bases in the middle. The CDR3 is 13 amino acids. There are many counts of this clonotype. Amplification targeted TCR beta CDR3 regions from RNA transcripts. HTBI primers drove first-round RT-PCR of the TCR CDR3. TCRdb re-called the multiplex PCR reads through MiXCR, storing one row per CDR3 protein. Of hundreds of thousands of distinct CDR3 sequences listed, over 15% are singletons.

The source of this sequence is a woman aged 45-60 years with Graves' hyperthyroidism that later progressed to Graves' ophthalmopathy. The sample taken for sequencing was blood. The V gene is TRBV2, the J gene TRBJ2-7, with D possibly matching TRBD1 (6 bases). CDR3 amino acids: CASKWDNSYEQYF. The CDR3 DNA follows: TGTGCCAGCAAATGGGACAACTCCTACGAGCAGTACTTC.